This TCR beta chain was captured in a study of early T cells in non-severe SARS-CoV-2 infection. Study at large: Sequencing used unsorted whole-blood bulk RNA, so chains lack pairing.

Study-wide results and caveats: Anti-spike CD8 responses were favored by VDJdb matching, which missed private and CD4 specificities.

Tagging with unique molecular identifiers was applied to individual cDNA molecules. Each CDR3 protein gets one entry after TCRdb re-called the 5' RACE reads with MiXCR. The table lists about 22,000 distinct CDR3 sequences, less than 5.5% of them singletons, with 3.5% to 4.5% in the top ten. Concerning this clonotype: What it recognizes is unknown.

Germline V CDR1 and CDR2: MNHNY, SVGAGI (reference sequence). The germline V and J ends were trimmed by 7 bases and 8 bases, with 14 bases remaining between them. This CDR3 region has 12 residues. The clonotype comes from an adult who was a healthcare worker with PCR-confirmed SARS-CoV-2 infection or an uninfected control (not recorded which). Material for sequencing was whole blood. The V and J genes are TRBV6-6 and TRBJ1-1; no firm D call. CDR3 residues: CASNSPTPEAFF. As DNA, the CDR3 is TGTGCCAGCAACTCCCCTACACCCGAAGCTTTCTTT.